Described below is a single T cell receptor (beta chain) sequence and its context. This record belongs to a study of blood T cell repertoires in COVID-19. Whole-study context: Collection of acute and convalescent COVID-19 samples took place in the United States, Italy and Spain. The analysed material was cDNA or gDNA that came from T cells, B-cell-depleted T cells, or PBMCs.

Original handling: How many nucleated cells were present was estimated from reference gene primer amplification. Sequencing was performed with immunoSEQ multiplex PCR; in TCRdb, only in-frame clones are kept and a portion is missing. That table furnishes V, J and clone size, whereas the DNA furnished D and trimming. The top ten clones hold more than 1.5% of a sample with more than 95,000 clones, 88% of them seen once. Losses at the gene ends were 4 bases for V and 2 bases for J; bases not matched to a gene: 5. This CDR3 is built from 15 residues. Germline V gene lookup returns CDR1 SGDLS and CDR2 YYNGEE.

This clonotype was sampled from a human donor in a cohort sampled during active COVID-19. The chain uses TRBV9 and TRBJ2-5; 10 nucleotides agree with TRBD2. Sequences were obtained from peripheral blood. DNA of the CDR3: TGTGCCAGCAGCCAAGGAGCGGGGGGGCAAGAGACCCAGTACTTC. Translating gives CASSQGAGGQETQYF.